Described below is a single T cell receptor beta chain sequence and its context. V dropped 3 bases and J dropped 3 bases, with 15 bases sitting between them. The CDR3 consists of 15 residues. The germline CDR1 and CDR2 sequences are KGHSH and LQKENI. TCRdb called the RT-PCR reads again in MiXCR, with one record for every CDR3 protein. The sample records about 680,000 distinct CDR3 sequences, 13% to 15% being singletons. This receptor was obtained from a female donor in good health, serving as a healthy control. The chain is built from TRBV18 and TRBJ2-7; D might be TRBD1 (5 bases). The sequencing input was memory CD4+ T cells from blood. The CDR3 sequence: CASSPTYRTDYEQYF. As DNA, the CDR3 is TGTGCCAGCTCACCTACCTACAGGACGGACTACGAGCAGTACTTC.